The 14 T cell receptor beta chains below were found in one sample sequenced in a study of metastatic and nonmetastatic thyroid tumors. TCRdb re-processed the PCR reads through MiXCR. In the table there are 15,000 or so clones, approximately 31% of which are singletons. No patient received treatment before thyroid surgery. The sequencing input was blood. The receptors here all came from a female donor with papillary thyroid cancer or a benign thyroid nodule (not recorded which). Some clones in this sample may be carry-over from other donors' samples.

The rearrangement links TRBV13 to TRBJ1-2, with 8 bases aligning to TRBD1. V trimming: 5 bases; J trimming: 8 bases; junction bases outside the gene matches: 16. The CDR3 runs 16 residues. CDR1 and CDR2 (germline): PRHDT, FYEKMQ (reference sequence). The CDR3 region has the DNA TGTGCCAGCAGCCATCTACAGGGACAGGCCAAGAGGGGCTACACCTTC. Encoded protein: CASSHLQGQAKRGYTF.

This clone showed up many times. The gene calls are TRBV9 and TRBJ1-4; no definite D call. Between the trimmed V and J ends, which lost 0 bases and 8 bases, there was a span of 8 bases. The CDR3 totals 13 residues. In germline, CDR1 is SGDLS, CDR2 YYNGEE. CDR3 protein: CASSVDDGEKLFF. The CDR3 DNA follows: TGTGCCAGCAGCGTAGATGACGGCGAAAAACTGTTTTTT.

The gene calls are TRBV11-2 and TRBJ2-2, with 7 bases aligning to TRBD2. The CDR3 runs to 16 residues. V trimming: 1 base; J trimming: 2 bases; junction bases outside the gene matches: 4. Germline V lookup: CDR1 SGHAT, CDR2 FQNNGV. The CDR3: CASSLVSGTNTGELFF. The CDR3 DNA follows: TGTGCCAGCAGCTTAGTCAGCGGGACTAACACCGGGGAGCTGTTTTTT.

This sequence joins TRBV9 and TRBJ2-7; 8 bases match TRBD2. V shed 1 base and J 7 bases; nucleotides not matched to a gene: 7. CDR1 is SGDLS, CDR2 YYNGEE, per germline. The CDR3 sequence is 14 residues long. The CDR3 is CASSVTSGGGEQYF. In nucleotides, the CDR3 is TGTGCCAGCAGCGTAACTAGCGGAGGAGGGGAGCAGTACTTC.

V usage is TRBV2 and J usage is TRBJ2-7; 7 bases are a match to TRBD1. Trimming removed 4 bases from V and 3 bases from J; junction bases left unmatched: 15. Germline values: CDR1 SNHLY, CDR2 FYNNEI. This CDR3 has 17 residues. CDR3 residues: CASSAHPGETGSYEQYF. The CDR3 coding sequence is TGTGCCAGCAGTGCCCACCCCGGGGAGACAGGGAGCTACGAGCAGTACTTC.

A few counts support this clone. The rearrangement uses TRBV20-1 and TRBJ2-7; no clear D. CDR1 is DFQATT, CDR2 SNEGSKA, per germline (reference sequence). The CDR3 covers 15 residues. The V and J ends lost 0 bases and 2 bases respectively, with 14 bases between them. The CDR3: CSARDFLQNTYEQYF. The CDR3, as DNA: TGCAGTGCTAGAGATTTTCTGCAGAACACCTACGAGCAGTACTTC.

This chain connects TRBV27 to TRBJ2-3; the D call may be TRBD1 or TRBD2 (5 bases each). Deletions cut 5 bases from V and 2 bases from J, with 17 bases between. Germline V lookup: CDR1 MNHEY, CDR2 SMNVEV (reference sequence). The CDR3 has 16 amino acids. The CDR3 DNA reads as TGTGCCAGCAGTAGTGGAGGACACCGATACACAGATACGCAGTATTTT. Its protein product is CASSSGGHRYTDTQYF.

This clone is labeled medium-sized. The rearrangement uses TRBV6-1 and TRBJ1-1; 8 nucleotides align to TRBD1. V lost 3 bases and J lost 0; bases outside the gene matches: 12. The CDR3 extends over 18 amino acids. Germline CDR1 is MNHNS and CDR2 is SASEGT. The CDR3 sequence is CASSEGNRGWRLNTEAFF. Here the CDR3 DNA reads TGTGCCAGCAGTGAGGGAAACAGGGGGTGGAGGTTGAACACTGAAGCTTTCTTT.

By share, this clone ranks as medium-sized. The chain couples TRBV18 to TRBJ1-2, with 7 bases aligning to TRBD1. In germline, CDR1 is KGHSH, CDR2 LQKENI. After removal of 0 bases from V and 2 bases from J, the junction contained 6 bases not matched to a gene. CDR3 length equals 16 residues. The CDR3 reads CASSPPSKTGNYGYTF. CDR3 sequence (DNA): TGTGCCAGCTCACCACCGTCCAAGACAGGGAACTATGGCTACACCTTC.

This clone was seen ten or more times. Since a much larger clone is just one base distant, this may be a read error. V usage is TRBV7-3 and J usage is TRBJ2-1; 12 bases agree with TRBD2. Per germline, CDR1 SGHTA and CDR2 FQGTGA. The CDR3 length is 15 residues. The CDR3 protein is CASSSLAGGLDEQSF. CDR3 sequence (DNA): TGTGCCAGCAGTAGTCTAGCGGGGGGGCTCGATGAGCAGTCCTTC.

Ten or more counts support this clone. The genes are TRBV20-1 and TRBJ2-3, with unresolved D. Trimming shortened V by 8 bases and J by 3 bases, and 15 bases separated the two germline ends. The CDR3 is made up of 13 amino acids. Germline CDR1 is DFQATT and CDR2 is SNEGSKA (reference sequence). CDR3 loop: CSYTVDVTDTQYF. The CDR3 DNA sequence: TGCAGTTATACCGTGGACGTGACAGATACGCAGTATTTT.

In its sample, this clone is medium-sized (0.01 to 0.1%). The chain uses TRBV6-6 and TRBJ1-5; D is ambiguous. CDR1 and CDR2 from the germline V gene are MNHNY and SVGAGI (reference sequence). The V end was cut by 2 bases, the J end by 6 bases, with 5 bases between. The CDR3 extends over 12 amino acids. The CDR3 protein is CASSYPSQPQHF. The CDR3, as DNA: TGTGCCAGCAGTTACCCCAGTCAGCCCCAGCATTTT.

This clone was recorded at least ten times. This CDR3 is also generated by other DNA sequences in the sample. The chain has TRBV5-6 and TRBJ2-7; 7 bases match TRBD2. This CDR3 is built from 15 residues. J gave up 5 bases and V 3 bases, and 11 bases lay outside the gene matches. From germline, CDR1 is SGHDT and CDR2 YYEEEE. The CDR3 sequence is CASSSGRGRLNEQYF. CDR3 nucleotide sequence: TGTGCCAGCAGCTCGGGTCGCGGGAGATTAAACGAGCAGTACTTC. The variable domain in full, with the rest retrieved from reference TRBV5-6 and TRBJ2-7, is DAGVTQSPTHLIKTRGQQVTLRCSPKSGHDTVSWYQQALGQGPQFIFQYYEEEERQRGNFPDRFSGHQFPNYSSELNVNALLLGDSALYLCASSSGRGRLNEQYFGPGTRLTVT.

This clone appeared a few times. J is TRBJ1-2 and V is TRBV7-8, with TRBD1 identical over 11 bases. V shed 1 base, J shed 7 bases, and the junction held 8 bases outside the gene matches. CDR3 length: 16 residues. Per germline, CDR1 SGHVS and CDR2 FQNEAQ. Here the CDR3 reads CASSLGGQGEMGGYTF. CDR3 sequence (DNA): TGTGCCAGCAGCTTAGGGGGACAGGGGGAAATGGGTGGCTACACCTTC.